The clone carrying this TCR beta chain appeared a single time. Reverse transcription of 0.5 to 1 ug RNA was carried out with random hexamers. MiXCR, applied by TCRdb to the immunoSEQ multiplex PCR reads, yields one record per CDR3 protein. The table lists 50,000 to 55,000 distinct CDR3 sequences, approximately 95% of them singletons. V lost 6 bases to trimming and J lost 1 base; unmatched junction nucleotides: 8. The CDR3 totals 15 residues. These data come from a study of CD8 T cells in Susac syndrome. The specimen was CD8+ T cells from PBMCs. V and J are TRBV12-3 or TRBV12-4 and TRBJ2-7; TRBD1 matches 8 bases. This receptor was taken from a human donor with Susac syndrome. CDR3 nucleotides: TGTGCCAGCAGAGTTCGGGACAGGCGGTCCTACGAGCAGTACTTC. The encoded protein is CASRVRDRRSYEQYF.